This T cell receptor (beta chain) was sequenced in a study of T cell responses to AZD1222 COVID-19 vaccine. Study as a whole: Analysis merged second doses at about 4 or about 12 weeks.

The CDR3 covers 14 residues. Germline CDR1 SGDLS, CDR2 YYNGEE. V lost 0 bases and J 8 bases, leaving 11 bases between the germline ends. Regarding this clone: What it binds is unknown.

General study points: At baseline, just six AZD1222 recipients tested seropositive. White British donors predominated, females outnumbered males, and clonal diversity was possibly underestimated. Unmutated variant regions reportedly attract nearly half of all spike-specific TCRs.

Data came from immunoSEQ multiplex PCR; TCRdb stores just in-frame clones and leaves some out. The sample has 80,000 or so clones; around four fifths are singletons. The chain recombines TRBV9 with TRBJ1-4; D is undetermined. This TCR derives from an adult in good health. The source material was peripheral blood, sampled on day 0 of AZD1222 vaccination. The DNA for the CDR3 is TGTGCCAGCAGCGTAGATCAGCTGGGAGAAAAACTGTTTTTT. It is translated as CASSVDQLGEKLFF.